Shown below are 17 T cell receptor beta chains from a single sample sequenced in a study of beta chain features in type 1 diabetes (dated by TCRdb to 2017 to 2018). Library preparation was by the immunoSEQ multiplex PCR assay. All of the isolated RNA was reverse transcribed with the High Capacity cDNA Reverse Transcription Kit, so expressed TCRB transcripts were sequenced. TCRdb holds this immuneACCESS table with in-frame rearrangements only. Some clones are missing; in checked studies, unresolved V genes explain under half, and the rest has no known cause. The sample yields 130,000 or so clones; about 9.1% were counted once. 0.5% to 0.65% of the sample lies in the top ten. The specimen sequenced was central memory CD4+ T cells from blood. Source of these receptors: a woman aged 40 to 49 in good health.

The sample holds a few counts of this clone. The chain is built from TRBV6-1 and TRBJ2-2, with D maybe TRBD2 (6 bases). The CDR3 loop spans 14 amino acids. From germline, CDR1 is MNHNS and CDR2 SASEGT. Trimming pared 6 bases from V and 4 bases from J, leaving 12 bases between. CDR3 bases: TGTGCCAGCAGGGACCGGCGGGGCACCGGGGAGCTGTTTTTT. Its protein is CASRDRRGTGELFF.

This clone was seen only a few times. The rearrangement joins TRBV7-2 to TRBJ1-5, with D tentatively TRBD1 (6 bases). Trimming left V 6 bases short and J 6 bases short, with 12 bases between. This CDR3 is 13 amino acids long. Germline V gene lookup returns CDR1 SGHTA and CDR2 FQGNSA. As DNA, the CDR3 is TGTGCCAGCAGTGATGGGGGCCCTCAGCCCCAGCATTTT. Its translation: CASSDGGPQPQHF.

The chain employs TRBV6-1 and TRBJ2-7; 9 bases match TRBD1. The CDR3 has 15 residues. Trimming at V came to 8 bases and at J to 3 bases, leaving 11 bases not matched to a gene. Germline-derived CDR1 and CDR2 are MNHNS and SASEGT. In DNA, the CDR3 is TGTGCCAGCTTTAGCCCCCGGGACAGGGACTACGAGCAGTACTTC. Protein: CASFSPRDRDYEQYF.

The chain joins TRBV5-1 to TRBJ2-1, with D unclear. Germline CDR1 SGHRS, CDR2 YFSETQ. This CDR3 is 13 amino acids long. Deletions cut 2 bases from V and 7 bases from J, with 10 bases between. The DNA of the CDR3 is TGCGCCAGCAGCTTTCAGGCTCCTAATGAGCAGTTCTTC. Residues: CASSFQAPNEQFF.

This rearrangement joins TRBV27 to TRBJ1-2, with a possible D match to TRBD1 (6 bases). Germline lookup yields CDR1 MNHEY and CDR2 SMNVEV (reference sequence). The CDR3 runs 14 residues. V was cut by 4 bases and J by 4 bases, with 13 bases left in between. In DNA form, the CDR3 reads TGTGCCAGCAGTTCATCACAGGGCTTCTATGGCTACACCTTC. This translates into CASSSSQGFYGYTF.

This clone was counted a few times. The identical CDR3 is also encoded by other nucleotide sequences in the sample. The gene calls are TRBV5-4 and TRBJ2-3, with D possibly TRBD1 on 6 matching bases. This CDR3 has 14 residues. Germline values: CDR1 SGHNT, CDR2 YYREEE (reference sequence). Trimming shortened V by 4 bases and J by 3 bases, and 12 bases separated the two germline ends. The CDR3 DNA is TGTGCCAGCAGCCTCACAGGGTCTACAGATACGCAGTATTTT. It translates to CASSLTGSTDTQYF.

This clone has just a few counts. J is TRBJ2-3 and V is TRBV7-6; D is undetermined. V was clipped by 6 bases and J by 4 bases, with 11 bases between them. The CDR3 is made up of 13 amino acids. Looked up from germline, CDR1 is SGHVS and CDR2 is FNYEAQ. CDR3 sequence: CASSPSSADTQYF. The CDR3 region has the DNA TGTGCCAGCAGTCCGAGTTCCGCAGATACGCAGTATTTT.

The V call is TRBV7-9, the J call TRBJ2-3, with 7 bases matching TRBD2. The germline V gene encodes CDR1 SEHNR and CDR2 FQNEAQ (reference sequence). Trimming at V came to 4 bases and at J to 5 bases, leaving 9 bases not matched to a gene. The CDR3 contains 15 residues. DNA for the CDR3: TGTGCCAGCAGCTACCGTCGACTAGCAGGAGATACGCAGTATTTT. Amino acids: CASSYRRLAGDTQYF.

The J gene is TRBJ1-5, the V gene TRBV6-6; a weak D match, TRBD1 (5 bases). Germline-derived CDR1 and CDR2 are MNHNY and SVGAGI (reference sequence). This CDR3 comprises 13 residues. The germline V and J ends were trimmed by 4 bases and 2 bases, with 6 bases remaining between them. CDR3 region: CASSWGGNQPQHF. The CDR3 nucleotides are TGTGCCAGCAGTTGGGGGGGCAATCAGCCCCAGCATTTT.

The chain couples TRBV28 to TRBJ1-3; D gene unclear. Germline V gene lookup returns CDR1 MDHEN and CDR2 SYDVKM. The CDR3 spans 17 residues. V dropped 8 bases and J dropped 0 bases, with 20 bases sitting between them. CDR3 bases: TGTGCCAGCGAGACCCTGAGTGCCAGGCTCTCTGGAAACACCATATATTTT. It is translated as CASETLSARLSGNTIYF.

As to this clone: The same CDR3 is also encoded by other DNA sequences in this sample. V usage is TRBV7-9 and J usage is TRBJ1-5, with a weak D call TRBD1 (5 bases). CDR1 is SEHNR, CDR2 FQNEAQ, per germline (reference sequence). V lost 4 bases and J lost 0, with 7 bases in between. The CDR3 runs 14 residues. The CDR3 DNA reads as TGTGCCAGCAGCTCGCAGGGTAGCAATCAGCCCCAGCATTTT. Translated: CASSSQGSNQPQHF.

This clone was seen a few times. The CDR3 protein is CASVPGGTSGTNEQFF. CDR3 nucleotide sequence: TGTGCTAGTGTTCCCGGTGGGACTAGCGGAACTAATGAGCAGTTCTTC. The rearrangement joins TRBV12-5 to TRBJ2-1, with 11 bases matching TRBD2. The CDR3 covers 16 residues. CDR1 is LGHNT, CDR2 FRNRAP, per germline. Trimming removed 7 bases from V and 7 bases from J; junction bases left unmatched: 12.

The rearrangement joins TRBV5-1 to TRBJ2-1, with TRBD2 matching 10 bases. The CDR3 runs 18 residues. CDR1 is SGHRS and CDR2 is YFSETQ in the germline V gene. V was clipped by 0 bases and J by 3 bases; unmatched bases: 9. CDR3 in amino acids: CASSLDPYKRGGYNEQFF. The CDR3 region has the DNA TGCGCCAGCAGCTTGGATCCATACAAGCGGGGGGGCTACAATGAGCAGTTCTTC.

The chain uses TRBV6-1 and TRBJ2-5; 10 bases match TRBD1. Germline CDR1 and CDR2: MNHNS and SASEGT. The ends lost 8 bases at V and 4 bases at J; junction bases unmatched: 7. The CDR3 consists of 14 residues. The CDR3 DNA is TGTGCCAGCGGGGGACAGGGGTGGGGAGAGACCCAGTACTTC. It codes for CASGGQGWGETQYF.

This clone occurred many times. The rearrangement uses TRBV6-5 and TRBJ2-3, with 7 bases identical to TRBD1. CDR1 is MNHEY and CDR2 is SVGAGI in the germline V gene. This CDR3 region has 15 residues. After removal of 5 bases from V and 4 bases from J, the junction contained 9 bases not matched to a gene. CDR3 residues: CASSPRQGEADTQYF. The CDR3 nucleotides read TGTGCCAGCAGTCCACGACAGGGTGAAGCAGATACGCAGTATTTT.

This clone came up a few times. The chain recombines TRBV5-4 with TRBJ2-2; 7 bases agree with TRBD2. J was trimmed by 5 bases and V by 0 bases; bases with no gene match: 7. The CDR3 is 16 amino acids. Germline V lookup: CDR1 SGHNT, CDR2 YYREEE (reference sequence). The CDR3 protein is CASSLDVGGGTGELFF. The CDR3 nucleotides read TGTGCCAGCAGCTTGGATGTGGGGGGGGGAACCGGGGAGCTGTTTTTT.

A few counts support this clone. The J gene is TRBJ2-3, the V gene TRBV18; D ambiguous. V dropped 5 bases and J dropped 5 bases, with 11 bases sitting between them. This CDR3 is 13 amino acids long. Germline V lookup: CDR1 KGHSH, CDR2 LQKENI. In DNA, the CDR3 is TGTGCCAGCTCATTCAACCCGGGAGATACGCAGTATTTT. Its protein product is CASSFNPGDTQYF.